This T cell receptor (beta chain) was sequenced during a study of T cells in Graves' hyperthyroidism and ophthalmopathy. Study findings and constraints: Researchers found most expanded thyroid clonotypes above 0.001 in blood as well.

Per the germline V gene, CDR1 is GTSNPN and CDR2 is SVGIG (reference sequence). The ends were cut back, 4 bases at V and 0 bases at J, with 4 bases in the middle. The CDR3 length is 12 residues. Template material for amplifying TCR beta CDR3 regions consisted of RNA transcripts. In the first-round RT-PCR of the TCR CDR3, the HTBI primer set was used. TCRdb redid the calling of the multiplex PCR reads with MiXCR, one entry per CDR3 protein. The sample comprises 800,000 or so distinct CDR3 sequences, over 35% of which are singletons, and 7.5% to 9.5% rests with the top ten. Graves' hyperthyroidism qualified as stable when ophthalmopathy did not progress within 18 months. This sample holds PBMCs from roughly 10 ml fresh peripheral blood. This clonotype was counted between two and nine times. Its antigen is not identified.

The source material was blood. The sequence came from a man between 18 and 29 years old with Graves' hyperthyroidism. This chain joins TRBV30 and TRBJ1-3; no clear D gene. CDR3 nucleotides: TGTGCCTGGACGCACTCTGGAAACACCATATATTTT. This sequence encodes CAWTHSGNTIYF.